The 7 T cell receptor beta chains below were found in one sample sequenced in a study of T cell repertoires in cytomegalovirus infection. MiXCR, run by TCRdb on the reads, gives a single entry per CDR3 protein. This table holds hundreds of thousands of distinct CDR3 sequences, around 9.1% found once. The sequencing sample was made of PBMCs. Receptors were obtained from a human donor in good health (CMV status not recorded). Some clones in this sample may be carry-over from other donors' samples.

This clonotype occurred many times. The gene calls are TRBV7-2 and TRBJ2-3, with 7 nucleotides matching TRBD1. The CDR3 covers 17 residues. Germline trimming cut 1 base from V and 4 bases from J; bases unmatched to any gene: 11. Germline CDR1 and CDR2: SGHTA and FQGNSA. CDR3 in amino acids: CASSLVAGGFYSDTQYF. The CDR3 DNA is TGTGCCAGCAGCTTAGTCGCAGGGGGTTTTTACTCAGATACGCAGTATTTT.

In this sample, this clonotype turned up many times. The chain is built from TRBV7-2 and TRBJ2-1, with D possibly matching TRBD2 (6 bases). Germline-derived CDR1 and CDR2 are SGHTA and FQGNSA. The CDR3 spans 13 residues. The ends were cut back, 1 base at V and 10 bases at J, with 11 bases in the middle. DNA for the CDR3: TGTGCCAGCAGCTTAGAACTAGCCCGCGAGCAGTTCTTC. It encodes CASSLELAREQFF. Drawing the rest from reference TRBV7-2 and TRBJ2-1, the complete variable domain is GAGVSQSPSNKVTEKGKDVELRCDPISGHTALYWYRQSLGQGLEFLIYFQGNSAPDKSGLPSDRFSAERTGGSVSTLTIQRTQQEDSAVYLCASSLELAREQFFGPGTRLTVL.

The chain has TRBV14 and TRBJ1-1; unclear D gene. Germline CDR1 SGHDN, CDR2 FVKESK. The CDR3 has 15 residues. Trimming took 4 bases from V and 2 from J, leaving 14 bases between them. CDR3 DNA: TGTGCCAGCAGCCTCATAGGGTGGCGAAACACTGAAGCTTTCTTT. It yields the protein CASSLIGWRNTEAFF.

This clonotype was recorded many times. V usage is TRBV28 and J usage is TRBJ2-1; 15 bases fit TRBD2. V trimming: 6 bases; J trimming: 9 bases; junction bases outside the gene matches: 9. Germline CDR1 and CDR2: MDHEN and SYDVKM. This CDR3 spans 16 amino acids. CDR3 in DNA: TGTGCCAGCAGCCCCCCGGGACTAGCGGGGGGAGGTGAGCAGTTCTTC. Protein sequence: CASSPPGLAGGGEQFF. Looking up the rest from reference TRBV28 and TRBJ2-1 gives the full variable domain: DVKVTQSSRYLVKRTGEKVFLECVQDMDHENMFWYRQDPGLGLRLIYFSYDVKMKEKGDIPEGYSVSREKKERFSLILESASTNQTSMYLCASSPPGLAGGGEQFFGPGTRLTVL.

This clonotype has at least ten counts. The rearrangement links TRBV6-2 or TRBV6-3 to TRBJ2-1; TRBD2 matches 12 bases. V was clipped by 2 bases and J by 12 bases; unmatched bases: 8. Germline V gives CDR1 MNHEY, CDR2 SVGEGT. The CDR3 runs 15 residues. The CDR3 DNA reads TGTGCCAGCAGTTACGAACTAGCGGGGGGATATAGGCAGTTCTTC. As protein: CASSYELAGGYRQFF.

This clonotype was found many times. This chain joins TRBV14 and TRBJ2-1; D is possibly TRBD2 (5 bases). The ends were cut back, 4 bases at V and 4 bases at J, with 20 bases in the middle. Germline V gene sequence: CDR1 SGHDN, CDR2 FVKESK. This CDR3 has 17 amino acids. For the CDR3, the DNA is TGTGCCAGCAGCCCATTTTTTTTAGCGTCCCATTACAATGAGCAGTTCTTC. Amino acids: CASSPFFLASHYNEQFF.

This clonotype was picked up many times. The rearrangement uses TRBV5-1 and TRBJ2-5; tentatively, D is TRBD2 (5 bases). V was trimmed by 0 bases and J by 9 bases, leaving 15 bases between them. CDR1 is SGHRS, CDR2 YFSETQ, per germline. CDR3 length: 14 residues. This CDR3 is CASSLDSAGRAQYF. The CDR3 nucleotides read TGCGCCAGCAGCTTGGACAGCGCCGGGCGGGCCCAGTACTTC.